One and the same sample provided the 30 T cell receptor beta chains below, sequenced in a study of PD-L1 blockade in urothelial cancer. Clones were sequenced by immunoSEQ multiplex PCR, and TCRdb holds only the in-frame ones, with some missing. The table includes tens of thousands of clones, 80% to 85% detected once. Time point indicated: pretreatment peripheral blood. Specimen: PBMCs, collected around atezolizumab (anti-PD-L1) treatment. The source of these receptors is a man aged 55-75 years with urothelial cancer.

This clone was seen a single time. V usage is TRBV28 and J usage is TRBJ1-2; D is uncertain. Per germline, CDR1 MDHEN and CDR2 SYDVKM. This CDR3 spans 12 amino acids. Trimming took 6 bases from V and 3 from J, leaving 8 bases between them. CDR3: CASRNRYYGYTF. CDR3 sequence (DNA): TGTGCCAGCAGGAACAGATACTATGGCTACACCTTC.

The chain uses TRBV30 and TRBJ2-4; 9 bases align to TRBD2. Germline CDR1 and CDR2: GTSNPN and SVGIG (reference sequence). Trimming at V came to 2 bases and at J to 2 bases, leaving 13 bases not matched to a gene. CDR3 size: 18 residues. CDR3 nucleotides: TGTGCCTGGAGTCCTCCTTCTAGCGGGGTTTCTTCCAAAAACATTCAGTACTTC. Its protein product is CAWSPPSSGVSSKNIQYF.

As concerns this clone: At one boundary the junction diverges from the germline segment, which might be a read error. The chain combines TRBV11-2 with TRBJ2-7; D is perhaps TRBD1 (6 bases). Per germline, CDR1 SGHAT and CDR2 FQNNGV. There are 16 residues in the CDR3. CDR3 residues: CASSITQAVPTGFITF. As DNA, the CDR3 is TGTGCCAGCAGCATCACTCAGGCAGTCCCTACAGGGTTCATCACCTTC.

This chain joins TRBV2 and TRBJ2-1; the D gene is possibly TRBD2 (5 bases). The CDR3 covers 12 residues. V was cut by 5 bases and J by 9 bases, with 11 bases left in between. CDR1 SNHLY and CDR2 FYNNEI come from the germline V gene. The CDR3: CASSQRGSEQFF. In DNA, the CDR3 is TGTGCCAGCAGTCAAAGAGGGAGTGAGCAGTTCTTC.

This chain connects TRBV18 to TRBJ2-2; TRBD1 is a possible D gene (5 bases). Germline V gene data show CDR1 as KGHSH and CDR2 as LQKENI. Trimming removed 2 bases at V and 6 bases at J, with 7 bases between. The CDR3 is 13 residues long. CDR3 loop: CASSPGAAGELFF. Written as DNA, the CDR3 is TGTGCCAGCTCACCAGGGGCCGCCGGGGAGCTGTTTTTT.

CDR3 coding DNA: TGTGCCAGCTCCCCTCAGGGCGGAGCTAATCAGCCCCAGCATTTT. Protein sequence: CASSPQGGANQPQHF. The chain is built from TRBV18 and TRBJ1-5; TRBD1 is a possible D gene (5 bases). The CDR3 length is 15 residues. Looked up from germline, CDR1 is KGHSH and CDR2 is LQKENI. V lost 6 bases to trimming and J lost 4 bases, with 16 bases between them.

The rearrangement joins TRBV10-3 to TRBJ1-2; D might be TRBD1 (5 bases). CDR3 length equals 16 residues. Germline lookup yields CDR1 ENHRY and CDR2 SYGVKD. Between the trimmed V and J ends, which lost 3 bases and 8 bases, there was a span of 22 bases. The chain's CDR3 is CAISDHGRDSVPGYTF. The CDR3 DNA follows: TGTGCCATCAGTGATCACGGCAGGGACTCTGTGCCAGGCTACACCTTC.

This clone occurred once. CDR3 residues: CATSGWGQGARQPQHF. Here the CDR3 DNA reads TGTGCCACCTCTGGGTGGGGACAGGGGGCTCGGCAGCCCCAGCATTTT. The J gene is TRBJ1-5, the V gene TRBV19; 12 positions match TRBD1. The CDR3 extends over 16 amino acids. Germline assignment: CDR1 LNHDA and CDR2 SQIVND (reference sequence). Trimming removed 10 bases from V and 7 bases from J; junction bases left unmatched: 14.

CDR3 residues: CASSLTRYQETQYF. The CDR3, as DNA: TGTGCCAGCAGCCTAACGAGGTACCAAGAGACCCAGTACTTC. V and J are TRBV7-9 and TRBJ2-5; no reliable D call. V was cut by 5 bases and J by 0 bases, with 10 bases left in between. The CDR3 length is 14 residues. Germline CDR1 reads SEHNR; CDR2 reads FQNEAQ (reference sequence).

This chain uses TRBV10-1 with TRBJ1-5, with D unclear. This CDR3 spans 13 amino acids. Germline V lookup: CDR1 WNHNN, CDR2 SYGVQD (reference sequence). V was pared by 1 base and J by 6 bases, with 7 bases between. CDR3 residues: CASSEFSGQPQHF. DNA of the CDR3: TGCGCCAGCAGTGAGTTCTCGGGTCAGCCCCAGCATTTT.

This clone was recorded once. The chain has TRBV6-6 and TRBJ2-2, with 11 positions matching TRBD1. This CDR3 region has 15 residues. Germline-derived CDR1 and CDR2 are MNHNY and SVGAGI (reference sequence). V lost 2 bases and J lost 7; bases outside the gene matches: 3. The DNA of the CDR3 is TGTGCCAGCAGTTACGGACAGGGGGCGGGCGGGGAGCTGTTTTTT. Translated: CASSYGQGAGGELFF.

There are a few counts of this clone. V usage is TRBV6-6 and J usage is TRBJ1-2; D gene uncertain. The CDR3 is made up of 14 amino acids. The ends were cut back, 2 bases at V and 3 bases at J, with 10 bases in the middle. Per germline, CDR1 MNHNY and CDR2 SVGAGI (reference sequence). CDR3 coding DNA: TGTGCCAGCAGTTACGAGTTCCCTTACTATGGCTACACCTTC. Protein product: CASSYEFPYYGYTF.

The V call is TRBV4-1, the J call TRBJ1-1, with 8 nucleotides matching TRBD1. Trimming at V came to 0 bases and at J to 2 bases, leaving 5 bases not matched to a gene. Germline V gene data show CDR1 as MGHRA and CDR2 as YSYEKL. CDR3 length: 16 residues. In nucleotides, the CDR3 is TGCGCCAGCAGCCAAGACTGGGACAGGCGAAACACTGAAGCTTTCTTT. Translating gives CASSQDWDRRNTEAFF.

The J gene is TRBJ2-1, the V gene TRBV7-2; tentative D call: TRBD1 (6 bases). V lost 2 bases to trimming and J lost 4 bases, with 6 bases between them. Germline V gene lookup returns CDR1 SGHTA and CDR2 FQGNSA. The CDR3 runs 13 residues. The CDR3 DNA is TGTGCCAGCAGCTTACAGGGGTACAATGAGCAGTTCTTC. Its protein product is CASSLQGYNEQFF.

The genes are TRBV5-8 and TRBJ1-1; perhaps TRBD1 as D (5 bases). Per germline, CDR1 SGHTS and CDR2 YDEGEE. Trimming removed 0 bases at V and 4 bases at J, with 13 bases between. The CDR3 covers 15 residues. Written as DNA, the CDR3 is TGTGCCAGCAGCTTGGCCCGGGGGGGTTCCACTGAAGCTTTCTTT. Translating it yields CASSLARGGSTEAFF.

This clone has more than one count but fewer than ten. J is TRBJ1-1 and V is TRBV7-9, with a possible D match to TRBD1 (5 bases). Trimming shortened V by 7 bases and J by 7 bases, and 22 bases separated the two germline ends. Germline CDR1 and CDR2: SEHNR and FQNEAQ (reference sequence). The CDR3 is made up of 15 amino acids. CDR3 nucleotides: TGTGCCAGCACGGAGTGGGGGGGTAAACTGGATGAAGCTTTCTTT. This encodes CASTEWGGKLDEAFF.

The chain joins TRBV5-1 to TRBJ2-5; the match to TRBD2 covers 10 bases. CDR3 length: 15 amino acids. V was pared by 0 bases and J by 5 bases, with 4 bases of the junction left unmatched. In germline, CDR1 is SGHRS, CDR2 YFSETQ. The CDR3 spells CASSLVASGGETQYF. The CDR3 nucleotides are TGCGCCAGCAGCTTGGTGGCTAGCGGGGGTGAGACCCAGTACTTC.

The chain combines TRBV30 with TRBJ1-4, with D possibly TRBD1 on 5 matching bases. Germline V gene lookup returns CDR1 GTSNPN and CDR2 SVGIG (reference sequence). The CDR3 runs to 15 residues. V lost 0 bases and J lost 8, with 16 bases in between. The DNA for the CDR3 is TGTGCCTGGAGTGTACTCTCAGGGATCGGGGAAAAACTGTTTTTT. Translation: CAWSVLSGIGEKLFF.

This clone was observed a handful of times. The chain couples TRBV30 to TRBJ2-1; 13 bases match TRBD2. V shed 1 base and J 9 bases; nucleotides not matched to a gene: 6. The CDR3 totals 15 residues. From germline, CDR1 is GTSNPN and CDR2 SVGIG (reference sequence). For the CDR3, the DNA is TGTGCCTGGAGTGGAACTAGCGGGGGGGCGGGTGAGCAGTTCTTC. It yields the protein CAWSGTSGGAGEQFF.

The chain carries TRBV5-1 and TRBJ2-7; the match to TRBD2 covers 7 bases. Losses at the gene ends were 7 bases for V and 2 bases for J; bases not matched to a gene: 6. The CDR3 length is 13 residues. Germline V gene data show CDR1 as SGHRS and CDR2 as YFSETQ. The chain's CDR3 is CASGLAGAYEQYF. CDR3 DNA: TGCGCCAGCGGGCTGGCGGGAGCCTACGAGCAGTACTTC.

This chain connects TRBV30 to TRBJ1-1, with 8 bases matching TRBD1. CDR3 size: 15 residues. V gave up 5 bases and J gave up 1 base; unmatched junction bases: 9. Germline V gene data show CDR1 as GTSNPN and CDR2 as SVGIG (reference sequence). This CDR3 is CAWQDTGTGNTEAFF. CDR3 sequence (DNA): TGTGCCTGGCAGGACACCGGGACAGGGAACACTGAAGCTTTCTTT.

This clone was observed a few times. The chain has TRBV18 and TRBJ1-5; 7 nucleotides align to TRBD1. The CDR3 contains 14 residues. Trimming cost V 6 bases and J 1 base; bases outside gene matches: 3. Germline V gene data show CDR1 as KGHSH and CDR2 as LQKENI. CDR3 nucleotides: TGTGCCAGCTCCCAACAGGGGAGCAATCAGCCCCAGCATTTT. Translation: CASSQQGSNQPQHF.

The CDR3 DNA sequence: TGTGCCAGCAGCGTAGAACCGGGAGGGCCCAACGAGCAGTACTTC. Its translation: CASSVEPGGPNEQYF. The V gene is TRBV9, the J gene TRBJ2-7; 8 nucleotides align to TRBD2. This CDR3 is built from 15 residues. V lost 0 bases to trimming and J lost 5 bases; unmatched junction nucleotides: 7. Looked up from germline, CDR1 is SGDLS and CDR2 is YYNGEE.

This chain connects TRBV19 to TRBJ2-5; TRBD2 agrees at 9 bases. After removal of 5 bases from V and 3 bases from J, the junction contained 4 bases not matched to a gene. From germline, CDR1 is LNHDA and CDR2 SQIVND (reference sequence). The CDR3 spans 14 residues. The CDR3 DNA sequence: TGTGCCAGTAGTCCGGTAGCGGGAGAAGAGACCCAGTACTTC. Protein: CASSPVAGEETQYF.

This clone was detected only a few times. The limits of the CDR3 on the DNA are not certain, so only TCRdb's listed CDR3 is given. V is TRBV18 and J is TRBJ1-2; TRBD1 was called by the table and not checked on the DNA. The CDR3 totals 14 residues, both ends included. Germline V CDR1 and CDR2: KGHSH, LQKENI. CDR3 amino acids: CASSSGQGDYGYTF.

The chain is built from TRBV6-1 and TRBJ1-2; 8 positions match TRBD1. The V gene's germline CDR1 is MNHNS and CDR2 SASEGT. V was pared by 3 bases and J by 6 bases, with 6 bases of the junction left unmatched. This CDR3 spans 14 amino acids. CDR3 loop: CASSERTGFDGYTF. The CDR3 nucleotides are TGTGCCAGCAGTGAGAGGACAGGGTTCGATGGCTACACCTTC.

The chain has TRBV19 and TRBJ2-1; 12 bases agree with TRBD2. From germline, CDR1 is LNHDA and CDR2 SQIVND (reference sequence). The trim removed 1 base at V and 9 bases at J, leaving 16 bases unmatched. The CDR3 runs to 19 residues. DNA for the CDR3: TGTGCCAGTAGTATAGCTTTCCCAACCGGGACTAGCGGGTGTTGTGAGCAGTTCTTC. Translated: CASSIAFPTGTSGCCEQFF. Together with reference TRBV19 and TRBJ2-1, the CDR3 gives the full variable domain: DGGITQSPKYLFRKEGQNVTLSCEQNLNHDAMYWYRQDPGQGLRLIYYSQIVNDFQKGDIAEGYSVSREKKESFPLTVTSAQKNPTAFYLCASSIAFPTGTSGCCEQFFGPGTRLTVL.

The gene calls are TRBV28 and TRBJ2-2; maybe TRBD2 (5 bases). The V and J ends lost 5 bases and 0 bases respectively, with 10 bases between them. This CDR3 comprises 15 residues. Per the germline V gene, CDR1 is MDHEN and CDR2 is SYDVKM. The CDR3, as DNA: TGTGCCAGCAGTCCCTCGAGGGCGAACACCGGGGAGCTGTTTTTT. Translation: CASSPSRANTGELFF.

The chain has TRBV5-1 and TRBJ1-1, with D perhaps TRBD1 (6 bases). Trimming removed 4 bases at V and 7 bases at J, with 17 bases between. CDR3 length: 14 amino acids. Germline V gives CDR1 SGHRS, CDR2 YFSETQ. CDR3 bases: TGCGCCAGCAGCGGGGGGGGGCAGGGCTTTGAAGCTTTCTTT. Encoded protein: CASSGGGQGFEAFF.

This clone came up a few times. The CDR3 region has the DNA TGTGCCAGCAGCCCCCCCGGGACAGCCGGGGAGCTGTTTTTT. It yields the protein CASSPPGTAGELFF. This chain joins TRBV5-6 and TRBJ2-2, with TRBD1 matching over 7 bases. The germline V gene encodes CDR1 SGHDT and CDR2 YYEEEE. V trimming: 4 bases; J trimming: 6 bases; junction bases outside the gene matches: 6. There are 14 residues in the CDR3.